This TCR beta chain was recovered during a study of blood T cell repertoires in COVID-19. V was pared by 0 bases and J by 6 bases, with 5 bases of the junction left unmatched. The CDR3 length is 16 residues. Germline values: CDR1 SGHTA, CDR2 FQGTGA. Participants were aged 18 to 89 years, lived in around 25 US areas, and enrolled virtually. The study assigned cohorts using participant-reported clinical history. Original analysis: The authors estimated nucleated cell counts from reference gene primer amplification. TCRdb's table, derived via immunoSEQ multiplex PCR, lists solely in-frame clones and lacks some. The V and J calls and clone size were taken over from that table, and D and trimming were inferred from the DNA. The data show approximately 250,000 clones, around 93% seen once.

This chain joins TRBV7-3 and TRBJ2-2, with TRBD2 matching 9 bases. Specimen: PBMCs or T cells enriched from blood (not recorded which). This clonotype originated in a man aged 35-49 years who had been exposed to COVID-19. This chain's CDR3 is CASSLTLASGAGELFF. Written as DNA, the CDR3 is TGTGCCAGCAGCTTAACCTTGGCTAGCGGGGCCGGGGAGCTGTTTTTT.